This is a list of T cell receptor beta chains from one sample in a study of shared clonotypes between healthy human individuals. Clones were read by immunoSEQ multiplex PCR, and TCRdb kept only the in-frame ones, dropping some. The sample holds 800,000 to 1,200,000 clones, 75% to 85% seen once. Sequenced sample: memory CD4+ T cells from PBMCs. The receptor source for this set is a man younger than 30 in good health. Some clones in this sample may be carry-over from other donors' samples. Both conserved end residues are part of each CDR3. The D gene is left open where the match is weak. Size is omitted from some rows. Given values are once, few, many or a class for expanded clones.

V gene,clone size,CDR3 length,D gene,J gene,CDR3 protein,CDR3 DNA
TRBV10-3,-,15,-,TRBJ2-7,CAISPGPGTRDEQYF,TGTGCCATCAGTCCTGGACCCGGGACAAGGGATGAGCAGTACTTC
TRBV4-2,-,15,-,TRBJ2-2,CASSQEPRVPGELFF,TGTGCCAGCAGCCAAGAGCCTAGGGTCCCCGGGGAGCTGTTTTTT
TRBV18,-,14,-,TRBJ1-5,CASSPNREGQPQHF,TGTGCCAGCTCACCAAACAGGGAGGGTCAGCCCCAGCATTTT
TRBV11-1,-,16,TRBD2,TRBJ2-3,CASSLRTSGDTDTQYF,TGTGCCAGCAGCTTACGGACTAGCGGCGACACAGATACGCAGTATTTT
TRBV7-8,-,16,-,TRBJ1-5,CASSPRPQASNQPQHF,TGTGCCAGCAGCCCGCGCCCGCAGGCGAGCAATCAGCCCCAGCATTTT
TRBV9,-,16,TRBD2,TRBJ2-1,CASSVGGSGSYNEQFF,TGTGCCAGCAGCGTAGGCGGGAGTGGGTCCTACAATGAGCAGTTCTTC
TRBV5-8,-,13,-,TRBJ2-2,CASSPSVTGELFF,TGTGCCAGCAGCCCGTCCGTCACCGGGGAGCTGTTTTTT
TRBV5-1,-,14,-,TRBJ2-1,CASSLIARGNEQFF,TGCGCCAGCAGCTTGATAGCGCGGGGCAATGAGCAGTTCTTC
TRBV29-1,few,14,TRBD2,TRBJ2-1,CSVYKREGGNEQFF,TGCAGCGTGTACAAGCGGGAGGGAGGCAATGAGCAGTTCTTC
TRBV5-1,-,16,TRBD1,TRBJ1-3,CASSLGTGSWGNTIYF,TGCGCCAGCAGCTTGGGGACAGGGTCCTGGGGAAACACCATATATTTT
TRBV7-9,-,14,-,TRBJ2-3,CASNLDSTTDTQYF,TGTGCCAGCAACCTGGACAGCACAACAGATACGCAGTATTTT
TRBV30,-,11,-,TRBJ1-2,CACHVNSRYTF,TGTGCCTGCCACGTGAACAGCCGCTACACCTTC
TRBV20-1,-,11,-,TRBJ2-3,CSAPLLSLQYF,TGCAGTGCTCCCCTCCTGTCCCTGCAGTATTTT
TRBV7-3,-,16,-,TRBJ2-6,CASSFRRTSGANVLTF,TGTGCCAGCAGCTTCCGGCGGACCTCTGGGGCCAACGTCCTGACTTTC
TRBV5-5,few,12,-,TRBJ1-5,CASSLINQPQHF,TGTGCCAGCAGCTTGATCAATCAGCCCCAGCATTTT
TRBV5-1,-,14,TRBD1,TRBJ2-7,CASSSQGSSYEQYF,TGCGCCAGCAGCTCACAGGGGAGCTCCTACGAGCAGTACTTC
TRBV6-9,-,14,-,TRBJ1-1,CASSYWGRTTEAFF,TGTGCCAGCAGTTACTGGGGGCGAACCACCGAAGCTTTCTTT
TRBV20-1,-,11,-,TRBJ2-7,CSVGRFGEQYF,TGCAGTGTTGGGAGGTTCGGGGAGCAGTACTTC
TRBV7-2,few,13,-,TRBJ1-5,CASSLDSDQPQHF,TGTGCCAGCAGCCTAGACAGCGATCAGCCCCAGCATTTT
TRBV5-1,few,15,-,TRBJ2-5,CASSLGIDSQETQYF,TGCGCCAGCAGCTTGGGAATTGACAGTCAAGAGACCCAGTACTTC
TRBV27,-,17,TRBD2,TRBJ2-3,CASSLEGAGGRTDTQYF,TGTGCCAGCAGTTTAGAAGGGGCGGGAGGGCGCACAGATACGCAGTATTTT
TRBV5-1,-,16,-,TRBJ2-1,CASSNGLSTSYNEQFF,TGCGCCAGCAGTAATGGATTAAGCACCTCCTACAATGAGCAGTTCTTC
TRBV10-3,-,13,-,TRBJ1-6,CAIRGEGDSPLHF,TGTGCCATCAGGGGGGAGGGGGACTCACCCCTCCACTTT
TRBV30,-,13,-,TRBJ1-2,CAWSEGSHYGYTF,TGTGCCTGGAGTGAGGGCTCCCACTATGGCTACACCTTC
TRBV5-1,-,12,-,TRBJ1-6,CASSVDNSPLHF,TGCGCCAGCAGCGTGGATAATTCACCCCTCCACTTT
TRBV2,-,15,TRBD1,TRBJ1-2,CASSEGSGGSYGYTF,TGTGCCAGCAGTGAAGGGTCAGGGGGTAGTTATGGCTACACCTTC
TRBV6-1,-,14,-,TRBJ1-5,CASSRGDSNQPQHF,TGTGCCAGCAGTCGAGGGGACAGCAATCAGCCCCAGCATTTT
TRBV5-4,-,16,TRBD1,TRBJ2-5,CASSLGGQGSSETQYF,TGTGCCAGCAGCCTAGGGGGACAGGGAAGTTCGGAGACCCAGTACTTC
TRBV7-2,-,15,-,TRBJ2-6,CASSPTYSGANVLTF,TGTGCCAGCAGCCCCACCTACTCTGGGGCCAACGTCCTGACTTTC